This T cell receptor (beta chain) originates from a study of blood T cell repertoires in COVID-19. Study context: Samples of COVID-19 (acute and convalescent) were obtained from the United States, Italy and Spain.

Per the original methods: Amplification of reference gene primers provided the estimated nucleated cell counts. Using immunoSEQ multiplex PCR, the repertoire was profiled, and TCRdb retains in-frame clones only, with some absent. The DNA gave D and trimming, while V, J and clone size come from that table. The sample lists about 160,000 clones, about four fifths seen once, with approximately 11% in the top ten. The trim removed 0 bases at V and 3 bases at J, leaving 6 bases unmatched. Germline V lookup: CDR1 SGHKS, CDR2 YYEKEE (reference sequence). The CDR3 sequence is 16 residues long. The chain joins TRBV5-5 to TRBJ1-5, with 7 bases matching TRBD1. This receptor was obtained from a man aged 60-69 years with active or convalescent COVID-19. The material sequenced was peripheral blood. The DNA for the CDR3 is TGTGCCAGCAGCTTGGAGGTCAGGGGGTTCAATCAGCCCCAGCATTTT. This gives the protein CASSLEVRGFNQPQHF.